This entry concerns a single TCR beta chain. Antigen unknown. TCRdb ran MiXCR on the reads and lists one entry per CDR3 protein. The profile covers about 260,000 distinct CDR3 sequences, with approximately 14% appearing a single time and around 9% taken by the ten largest. This sample was taken from a study of T cell repertoires in cytomegalovirus infection. Overall study context: Matching HLA type and CMV infection were both indicated by public TCR beta signatures.

With 4 bases clipped from V and 0 bases from J, the junction kept 7 bases outside the gene matches. Germline values: CDR1 LNHDA, CDR2 SQIVND (reference sequence). The CDR3 is 18 amino acids. Findings of the study overall: HLA-C-restricted CMV-specific TCR beta clonotypes were dominant in the ex vivo response. Identification of carriers of CMV plus the relevant HLA was performed using cumulative public TCR beta family frequency.

This chain connects TRBV19 to TRBJ2-2; 11 bases agree with TRBD2. The TCR was taken from a human donor in good health (CMV status not recorded). Some clones in this sample may be carry-over from other donors' samples. Sequenced input: PBMCs. CDR3 DNA sequence: TGTGCCAGTAGTACCGGGACTAGCGGCTTCGCGAACACCGGGGAGCTGTTTTTT. This codes for CASSTGTSGFANTGELFF.